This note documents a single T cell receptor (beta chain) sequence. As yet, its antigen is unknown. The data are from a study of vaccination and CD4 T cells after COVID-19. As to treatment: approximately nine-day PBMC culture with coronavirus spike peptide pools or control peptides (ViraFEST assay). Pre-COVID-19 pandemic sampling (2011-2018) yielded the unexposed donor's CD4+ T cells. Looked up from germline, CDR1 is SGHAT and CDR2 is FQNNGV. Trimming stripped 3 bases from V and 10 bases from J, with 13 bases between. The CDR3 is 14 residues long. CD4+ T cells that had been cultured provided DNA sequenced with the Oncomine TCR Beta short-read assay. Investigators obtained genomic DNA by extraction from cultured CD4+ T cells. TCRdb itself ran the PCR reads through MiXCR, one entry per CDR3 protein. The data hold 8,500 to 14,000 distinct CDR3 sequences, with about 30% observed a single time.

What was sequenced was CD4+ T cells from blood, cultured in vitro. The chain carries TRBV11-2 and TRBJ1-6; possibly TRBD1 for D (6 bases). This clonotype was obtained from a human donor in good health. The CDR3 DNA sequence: TGTGCCAGCAGCTTCGGTGGGGGGCTGTCACCCCTCCACTTT. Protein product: CASSFGGGLSPLHF. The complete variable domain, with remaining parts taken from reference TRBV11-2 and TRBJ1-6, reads EAGVAQSPRYKIIEKRQSVAFWCNPISGHATLYWYQQILGQGPKLLIQFQNNGVVDDSQLPKDRFSAERLKGVDSTLKIQPAKLEDSAVYLCASSFGGGLSPLHFGNGTRLTVT.